One and the same sample provided the 27 T cell receptor beta chains below, sequenced in a study of cytomegalovirus exposure and HLA in healthy donors. The PCR was carried out with 60 Vbeta primers and 13 Jbeta primers. Sequenced by immunoSEQ multiplex PCR; TCRdb stores in-frame clones only, minus some. Of some 180,000 clones listed, about 90% are singletons. Material for sequencing was PBMCs. The source is a girl less than two years old in good health and CMV-seronegative.

The CDR3 here is CASSLRSGETQYF. The CDR3, as DNA: TGCGCCAGCAGCTTGCGTTCGGGGGAGACCCAGTACTTC. The chain recombines TRBV5-1 with TRBJ2-5; D is perhaps TRBD2 (5 bases). V lost 1 base and J lost 5, with 9 bases in between. Germline CDR1 SGHRS, CDR2 YFSETQ. The CDR3 extends over 13 amino acids.

The V call is TRBV5-1, the J call TRBJ2-1; 9 bases map to TRBD1. Germline V gene lookup returns CDR1 SGHRS and CDR2 YFSETQ. The V gene end was trimmed by 3 bases and the J gene end by 3 bases; junction bases not matched to a gene: 10. The CDR3 is 17 residues long. The CDR3 DNA reads as TGCGCCAGCAGCTCGGGCCCTAGGACAGGGGACTACAATGAGCAGTTCTTC. It is translated as CASSSGPRTGDYNEQFF.

The table lists this clone with a count of one. The V and J genes are TRBV29-1 and TRBJ1-1, with a possible D match to TRBD1 (6 bases). The CDR3 is 11 amino acids. The V gene's germline CDR1 is SQVTM and CDR2 ANQGSEA. Deletions cut 4 bases from V and 8 bases from J, with 11 bases between. CDR3 protein: CSVGGQREAFF. CDR3 nucleotides: TGCAGCGTTGGCGGACAGAGGGAAGCTTTCTTT.

This clone came up once. The chain combines TRBV6-5 with TRBJ2-1, with D perhaps matching TRBD1 (5 bases). Deletions cut 8 bases from V and 3 bases from J, with 11 bases between. The CDR3 totals 13 residues. Germline loops: CDR1 MNHEY, CDR2 SVGAGI. CDR3 sequence reads: CASSITGYNEQFF. The CDR3 DNA is TGTGCCAGCTCTATCACAGGCTACAATGAGCAGTTCTTC.

The V gene is TRBV18, the J gene TRBJ2-1; 7 nucleotides match TRBD1. Per germline, CDR1 KGHSH and CDR2 LQKENI. This CDR3 region has 13 residues. The junction had 2 bases not matched to a gene; V was cut back by 3 bases and J by 6 bases. The CDR3 reads CASSPRQGNEQFF. In DNA, the CDR3 is TGTGCCAGCTCACCTAGACAGGGCAATGAGCAGTTCTTC.

This rearrangement joins TRBV9 to TRBJ1-2; D might be TRBD1 (5 bases). Trimming removed 5 bases from V and 7 bases from J, with 12 bases in between. CDR3 length: 12 residues. Germline V gene sequence: CDR1 SGDLS, CDR2 YYNGEE. The CDR3 loop is CASRNQGRGYTF. CDR3 nucleotide sequence: TGTGCCAGCAGAAATCAGGGTCGTGGCTACACCTTC.

This chain uses TRBV19 with TRBJ2-1; 8 bases align to TRBD1. The CDR3 is 16 residues long. Germline loops: CDR1 LNHDA, CDR2 SQIVND (reference sequence). The trim removed 2 bases at V and 0 bases at J, leaving 3 bases unmatched. Here the CDR3 DNA reads TGTGCCAGTAGTATACTCGGACAGGGCTCCTACAATGAGCAGTTCTTC. Translation: CASSILGQGSYNEQFF.

This rearrangement joins TRBV9 to TRBJ1-1; D ambiguous. This CDR3 contains 14 residues. V was cut by 0 bases and J by 4 bases, with 10 bases left in between. Per germline, CDR1 SGDLS and CDR2 YYNGEE. The chain's CDR3 is CASSVVRGSTEAFF. In DNA, the CDR3 is TGTGCCAGCAGCGTAGTAAGAGGGTCCACTGAAGCTTTCTTT.

The chain uses TRBV14 and TRBJ1-2, with D uncertain. The CDR3 consists of 13 residues. Germline CDR1 SGHDN, CDR2 FVKESK. V lost 4 bases and J 8 bases, leaving 14 bases between the germline ends. The chain's CDR3 is CASSLRSVGGYTF. The CDR3, as DNA: TGTGCCAGCAGCCTTCGTTCGGTCGGGGGCTACACCTTC.

The chain couples TRBV18 to TRBJ2-2, with 8 bases that match TRBD2. The CDR3 extends over 17 amino acids. Germline CDR1 reads KGHSH; CDR2 reads LQKENI. Trimming took 3 bases from V and 9 from J; bases not matched to a gene: 15. This chain's CDR3 is CASSPLGMRAGDRELFF. The CDR3 nucleotides read TGTGCCAGCTCACCCCTCGGGATGCGAGCGGGGGACAGGGAGCTGTTTTTT.

This sequence joins TRBV29-1 and TRBJ2-5, with 7 nucleotides matching TRBD2. Germline trimming cut 4 bases from V and 5 bases from J; bases unmatched to any gene: 7. CDR3 length equals 13 residues. The V gene's germline CDR1 is SQVTM and CDR2 ANQGSEA. The CDR3 nucleotides are TGCAGCGTTGGGCGGGAGTGGGGGGAGACCCAGTACTTC. It codes for CSVGREWGETQYF.

V is TRBV11-2 and J is TRBJ2-3; D is ambiguous. CDR3 length equals 12 residues. Germline CDR1 reads SGHAT; CDR2 reads FQNNGV. The germline V and J ends were trimmed by 5 bases and 0 bases, with 3 bases remaining between them. CDR3 region: CASSPSTDTQYF. The CDR3 DNA is TGTGCCAGCAGCCCAAGCACAGATACGCAGTATTTT.

As for this clone: The junction differs from germline at one of its ends, possibly a read error. The chain links TRBV7-9 to TRBJ1-2; TRBD1 aligns across 9 bases. Germline-derived CDR1 and CDR2 are SEHNR and FQNEAQ (reference sequence). CDR3 length: 14 amino acids. Here the CDR3 DNA reads TGTTCCAGCAGTGACAGGGGGGACAGTTATGGCTACACCTTC. Its protein product is CSSSDRGDSYGYTF. Based on the CDR3 plus reference TRBV7-9 and TRBJ1-2, the full variable domain is DTGVSQNPRHKITKRGQNVTFRCDPISEHNRLYWYRQTLGQGPEFLTYFQNEAQLEKSRLLSDRFSAERPKGSFSTLEIQRTEQGDSAMYLCSSSDRGDSYGYTFGSGTRLTVV.

This clone has just a few counts. V usage is TRBV30 and J usage is TRBJ1-2; 8 bases are a match to TRBD1. Unmatched junction bases numbered 14, after V lost 0 bases and J lost 5 bases. Germline V gives CDR1 GTSNPN, CDR2 SVGIG (reference sequence). This CDR3 spans 17 amino acids. The CDR3 is CAWSVQGGGHLAYGYTF. CDR3 sequence (DNA): TGTGCCTGGAGTGTACAGGGGGGAGGTCATCTCGCGTATGGCTACACCTTC.

CDR3 protein: CSAPQGDTQYF. The CDR3 DNA follows: TGCAGTGCCCCACAGGGCGATACGCAGTATTTT. J is TRBJ2-3 and V is TRBV20-1, with D possibly matching TRBD1 (6 bases). Germline V gene lookup returns CDR1 DFQATT and CDR2 SNEGSKA (reference sequence). Trimming left V 6 bases short and J 6 bases short, with 10 bases between. This CDR3 comprises 11 residues.

The chain combines TRBV6-1 with TRBJ2-1, with no clear D. Germline CDR1 MNHNS, CDR2 SASEGT. The V gene lost 7 bases and the J gene lost 6 bases, with 10 bases spanning the gap. CDR3 length equals 12 residues. The CDR3 DNA follows: TGTGCCAGCACCCGGCCAGGCAATGAGCAGTTCTTC. Protein sequence: CASTRPGNEQFF.

The chain couples TRBV9 to TRBJ1-5; D remains ambiguous. CDR1 and CDR2 from the germline V gene are SGDLS and YYNGEE. Trimming took 3 bases from V and 4 from J, leaving 8 bases between them. The CDR3 totals 13 residues. CDR3 region: CASSGALNQPQHF. The CDR3 nucleotides read TGTGCCAGCAGCGGGGCCTTAAATCAGCCCCAGCATTTT.

The V and J genes are TRBV15 and TRBJ2-7, with TRBD2 identical over 7 bases. The germline gives CDR1 LNHNV, CDR2 YYDKDF (reference sequence). Losses at the gene ends were 0 bases for V and 2 bases for J; bases not matched to a gene: 4. This CDR3 contains 15 residues. CDR3 amino acids: CATSRDVGGAYEQYF. The CDR3 DNA is TGTGCCACCAGCAGAGATGTGGGGGGGGCCTACGAGCAGTACTTC.

The DNA of the CDR3 is TGTGCCAGCAGCTTAGTGCGGACAGGGGGCCAAGAGACCCAGTACTTC. Translating gives CASSLVRTGGQETQYF. The chain has TRBV7-2 and TRBJ2-5, with 10 bases matching TRBD1. Germline values: CDR1 SGHTA, CDR2 FQGNSA. CDR3 length equals 16 residues. Trimming cost V 1 base and J 1 base; bases outside gene matches: 3.

The J gene is TRBJ2-1, the V gene TRBV20-1, with D hard to call. The V and J ends lost 8 bases and 4 bases respectively, with 9 bases between them. This CDR3 comprises 11 residues. CDR1 DFQATT and CDR2 SNEGSKA come from the germline V gene (reference sequence). The CDR3 nucleotides read TGCAGTTGTGGCACGTACAATGAGCAGTTCTTC. It yields the protein CSCGTYNEQFF.

The rearrangement links TRBV6-1 to TRBJ2-3, with D maybe TRBD2 (5 bases). The germline V gene encodes CDR1 MNHNS and CDR2 SASEGT. CDR3 size: 14 residues. V was shortened by 3 bases and J by 3 bases, with 10 bases between the two germline ends. The CDR3 loop reads CASSDRGPTDTQYF. The CDR3 DNA follows: TGTGCCAGCAGTGACCGCGGGCCGACAGATACGCAGTATTTT.

V is TRBV29-1 and J is TRBJ2-3; TRBD1 is a possible D gene (5 bases). The ends were cut back, 2 bases at V and 4 bases at J, with 10 bases in the middle. Germline loops: CDR1 SQVTM, CDR2 ANQGSEA. This CDR3 contains 13 residues. CDR3 nucleotides: TGCAGCGTTGAACGACCAGGGTCAGATACGCAGTATTTT. It encodes CSVERPGSDTQYF.

This chain links TRBV5-4 with TRBJ2-5; 8 bases agree with TRBD2. Germline V gives CDR1 SGHNT, CDR2 YYREEE (reference sequence). The V and J ends lost 0 bases and 5 bases, in that order; junction bases with no gene match: 6. This CDR3 is 15 amino acids long. In nucleotides, the CDR3 is TGTGCCAGCAGCTTGGATGCGGGGGGCGGGGAGACCCAGTACTTC. Translating gives CASSLDAGGGETQYF.

The rearrangement uses TRBV27 and TRBJ2-7; D perhaps matches TRBD2 (6 bases). V dropped 7 bases and J dropped 5 bases, with 9 bases sitting between them. Germline V gene data show CDR1 as MNHEY and CDR2 as SMNVEV (reference sequence). This CDR3 spans 11 amino acids. CDR3 amino acids: CASNPGDEQYF. In nucleotides, the CDR3 is TGTGCCAGCAATCCGGGGGACGAGCAGTACTTC.

This chain connects TRBV11-2 to TRBJ2-3; a weak D match, TRBD1 (6 bases). The CDR3 loop spans 14 amino acids. Germline V CDR1 and CDR2: SGHAT, FQNNGV. Deletions cut 5 bases from V and 2 bases from J, with 11 bases between. The DNA of the CDR3 is TGTGCCAGCAGCCGGACAGCGGTCACAGATACGCAGTATTTT. Translation gives CASSRTAVTDTQYF.

This chain joins TRBV6-5 and TRBJ1-6; weak D call: TRBD1 (5 bases). Germline lookup yields CDR1 MNHEY and CDR2 SVGAGI. The V end lost 7 bases, the J end lost 8 bases, and 12 bases lay between the germline ends. The CDR3 consists of 13 residues. For the CDR3, the DNA is TGTGCCAGCAAAGCAGGGTCAGATTCACCCCTCCACTTT. Its translation: CASKAGSDSPLHF.

CDR3 in DNA: TGTGCCAGCAGTCCCAGCGGGACAGGTCATGAAAAACTGTTTTTT. Residues: CASSPSGTGHEKLFF. This chain connects TRBV6-5 to TRBJ1-4, with 8 bases lining up with TRBD1. Germline assignment: CDR1 MNHEY and CDR2 SVGAGI. The J segment lost 6 bases and the V segment lost 5 bases, leaving 8 bases of the junction unmatched. This CDR3 contains 15 residues.